A selection of T cell receptor beta chains follows, all from one sample in a study of beta chain features in type 1 diabetes. TCRdb keeps only in-frame clones here, not all; method: immunoSEQ multiplex PCR. The sample includes some 350,000 clones, roughly 14% of them seen just once. The sequenced sample consisted of naive CD4+ T cells from blood. The origin of the receptors is a woman between 18 and 29 years old with type 1 diabetes. Each CDR3 is given with its conserved first and last residue. A D gene is named only where the DNA matches it firmly. Clone size is not always given. Where it is, it says once, few, many or a class for expanded clones.

D: TRBD1; V: TRBV28; J: TRBJ1-2; size: .; DNA: TGTGCCAGCAGTTTAGGGACAGGGGTCTCCTATGGCTACACCTTC; CDR3: CASSLGTGVSYGYTF
D: TRBD2; V: TRBV14; J: TRBJ2-7; size: .; DNA: TGTGCCAGCACCCCGGGACTAGCGGGAGATCGGGAGCAGTACTTC; CDR3: CASTPGLAGDREQYF
D: TRBD2; V: TRBV4-2; J: TRBJ2-3; size: few; DNA: TGTGCCAGCAGCCAAGCTCTAGCGGGAGGGCCCAATACGCAGTATTTT; CDR3: CASSQALAGGPNTQYF
D: .; V: TRBV4-1; J: TRBJ1-1; size: few; DNA: TGCGCCAGCAGCCAAGGGATTTTACAGATCACTGAAGCTTTCTTT; CDR3: CASSQGILQITEAFF
D: TRBD1; V: TRBV7-3; J: TRBJ1-2; size: few; DNA: TGTGCCAGCAGCTCGAGAGGGGGCTCAGGGTATGGCTACACCTTC; CDR3: CASSSRGGSGYGYTF
D: .; V: TRBV5-6; J: TRBJ1-4; size: .; DNA: TGTGCCAGCAGCTTGACAGATGAAAAACTGTTTTTT; CDR3: CASSLTDEKLFF
D: TRBD1; V: TRBV28; J: TRBJ1-5; size: .; DNA: TGTGCCAGCAGTTTAGGACAGGGGAGCAATCAGCCCCAGCATTTT; CDR3: CASSLGQGSNQPQHF
D: .; V: TRBV29-1; J: TRBJ2-5; size: few; DNA: TGCAGCGTTCGAAGTCTTCTTCGGGAGACCCAGTACTTC; CDR3: CSVRSLLRETQYF
D: .; V: TRBV10-3; J: TRBJ2-3; size: .; DNA: TGTGCCATCAGGGCGGGAAGCTCAGATACGCAGTATTTT; CDR3: CAIRAGSSDTQYF
D: TRBD1; V: TRBV28; J: TRBJ1-1; size: few; DNA: TGTGCCAGCGCAATGGACAGGGGGCAAGGAGAAGCTTTCTTT; CDR3: CASAMDRGQGEAFF
D: .; V: TRBV18; J: TRBJ1-1; size: .; DNA: TGTGCCAGCTCACCTAATAGCCGATCCGAAGCTTTCTTT; CDR3: CASSPNSRSEAFF
D: TRBD2; V: TRBV27; J: TRBJ2-7; size: .; DNA: TGTGCCAGCAGTATTAGCGGGCCATATTACGAGCAGTACTTC; CDR3: CASSISGPYYEQYF
D: TRBD1; V: TRBV11-2; J: TRBJ1-2; size: .; DNA: TGTGCCAGCAGCTTAGCCGGGACAGGGGGCATATATGGCTACACCTTC; CDR3: CASSLAGTGGIYGYTF
D: TRBD1; V: TRBV29-1; J: TRBJ2-5; size: few; DNA: TGCAGCGTTGTTCGGCAGGGGGCCGGGACCCAGTACTTC; CDR3: CSVVRQGAGTQYF
D: TRBD1; V: TRBV4-1; J: TRBJ2-7; size: .; DNA: TGCGCCAGCAGCCAGGACAGGGAATCCTACGAGCAGTACTTC; CDR3: CASSQDRESYEQYF
D: .; V: TRBV28; J: TRBJ2-7; size: .; DNA: TGTGCCAGCAGTCCCTTGCAGCCAAGAGGATACGAGCAGTACTTC; CDR3: CASSPLQPRGYEQYF
D: .; V: TRBV5-1; J: TRBJ2-5; size: few; DNA: TGCGCCAGCAGCTTGGGGGACATCCAAGAGACCCAGTACTTC; CDR3: CASSLGDIQETQYF
D: .; V: TRBV30; J: TRBJ2-1; size: many; DNA: TGTGCCTGGAGTTTGATAGCGCTTGGTGAGCAGTTCTTC; CDR3: CAWSLIALGEQFF
D: TRBD2; V: TRBV4-1; J: TRBJ2-2; size: .; DNA: TGCGCCAGCAGCCAAGGACTAGCGGGGCTGACGAACACCGGGGAGCTGTTTTTT; CDR3: CASSQGLAGLTNTGELFF